This TCR beta chain came from a study of breast tumors, draining lymph nodes, adjacent tissues. TCRdb redid the calling of the multiplex PCR reads with MiXCR, one entry per CDR3 protein. The data contain 12,000 or so distinct CDR3 sequences, less than 60% of them seen just once; the ten biggest clones take up 30% to 40%. Regarding the study as a whole: Tumor repertoires ranked between lymph nodes and nontumor tissue in diversity, with V and J gene preferences. Tumor T cell lymph node origin was a supported hypothesis, not proven. Luminal-like breast cancer showed significantly higher tumor–nontumor repertoire similarity than basal-like. The data were judged consistent with most tumor T cells coming from lymph node and expanding in tumor.

Ten or more counts support this clonotype. Its matching antigen is unknown. V gave up 7 bases and J gave up 0 bases, with 4 bases separating them. CDR1 is SEHNR and CDR2 is FQNEAQ in the germline V gene (reference sequence). The CDR3 extends over 11 amino acids. Sample: breast tumor tissue. This chain joins TRBV7-9 and TRBJ2-7, with no clear D. The sequence was collected from a female donor with breast cancer. Some clones in this sample may be carry-over from other donors' samples. The CDR3 DNA reads as TGTGCCAGCACCGACTCCTACGAGCAGTACTTC. Residues: CASTDSYEQYF.